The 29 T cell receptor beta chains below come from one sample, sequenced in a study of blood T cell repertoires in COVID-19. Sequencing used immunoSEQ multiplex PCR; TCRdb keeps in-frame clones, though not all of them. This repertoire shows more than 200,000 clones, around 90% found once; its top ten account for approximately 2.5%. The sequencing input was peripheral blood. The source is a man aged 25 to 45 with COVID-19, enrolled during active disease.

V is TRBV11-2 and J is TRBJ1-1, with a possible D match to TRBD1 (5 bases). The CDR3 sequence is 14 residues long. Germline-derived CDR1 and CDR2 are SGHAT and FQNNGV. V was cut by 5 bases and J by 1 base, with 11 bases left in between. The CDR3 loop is CASSSPTGNTEAFF. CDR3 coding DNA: TGTGCCAGCAGCAGCCCCACAGGGAACACTGAAGCTTTCTTT.

This CDR3 is CSASWSSGSPSAREQYF. CDR3 coding DNA: TGCAGTGCTAGTTGGTCTAGCGGGAGTCCCAGCGCGAGAGAGCAGTACTTC. The chain joins TRBV20-1 to TRBJ2-7; 10 bases line up with TRBD2. The CDR3 has 17 amino acids. Losses at the gene ends were 3 bases for V and 7 bases for J; bases not matched to a gene: 18. Germline V gene lookup returns CDR1 DFQATT and CDR2 SNEGSKA (reference sequence).

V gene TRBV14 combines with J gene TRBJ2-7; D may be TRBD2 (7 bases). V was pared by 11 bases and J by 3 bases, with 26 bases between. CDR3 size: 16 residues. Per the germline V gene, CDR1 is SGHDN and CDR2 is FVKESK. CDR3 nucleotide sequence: TGTGCCTCTCCTAGGGGGAGGGTAATTTGTTACTACGAGCAGTACTTC. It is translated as CASPRGRVICYYEQYF.

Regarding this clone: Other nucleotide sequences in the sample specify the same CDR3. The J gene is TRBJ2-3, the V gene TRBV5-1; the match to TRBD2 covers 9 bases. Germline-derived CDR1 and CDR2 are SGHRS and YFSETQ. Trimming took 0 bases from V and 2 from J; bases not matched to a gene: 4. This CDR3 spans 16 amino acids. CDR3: CASSLVSGGNTDTQYF. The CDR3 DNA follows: TGCGCCAGCAGCTTGGTTAGCGGGGGCAACACAGATACGCAGTATTTT.

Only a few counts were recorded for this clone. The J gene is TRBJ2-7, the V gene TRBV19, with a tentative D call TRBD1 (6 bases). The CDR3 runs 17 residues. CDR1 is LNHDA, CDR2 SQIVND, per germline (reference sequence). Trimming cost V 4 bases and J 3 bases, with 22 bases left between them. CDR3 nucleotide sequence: TGTGCCAGTAGTACCTCCCTCCTACCGGGACACGGCTACGAGCAGTACTTC. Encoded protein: CASSTSLLPGHGYEQYF.

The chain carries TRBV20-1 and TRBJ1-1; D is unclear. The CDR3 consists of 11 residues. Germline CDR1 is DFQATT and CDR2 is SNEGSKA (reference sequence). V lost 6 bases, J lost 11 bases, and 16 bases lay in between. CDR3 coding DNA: TGCAGTGCCCCATCGGAGGCAGCGGCTTTCTTT. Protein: CSAPSEAAAFF.

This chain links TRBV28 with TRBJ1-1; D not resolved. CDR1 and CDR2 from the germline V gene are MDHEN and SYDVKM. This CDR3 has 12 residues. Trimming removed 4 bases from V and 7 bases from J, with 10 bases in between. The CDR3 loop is CASSSDINEAFF. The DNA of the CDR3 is TGTGCCAGCAGTTCTGACATCAATGAAGCTTTCTTT.

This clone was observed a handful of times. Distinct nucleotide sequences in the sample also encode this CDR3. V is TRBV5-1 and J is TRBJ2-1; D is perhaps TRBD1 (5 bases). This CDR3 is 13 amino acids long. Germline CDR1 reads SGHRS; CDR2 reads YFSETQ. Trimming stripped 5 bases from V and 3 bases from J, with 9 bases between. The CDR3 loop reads CASSYDSYNEQFF. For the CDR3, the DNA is TGCGCCAGCAGTTACGACAGCTACAATGAGCAGTTCTTC.

CDR3 sequence reads: CSASVRTGISIYGYTF. In DNA, the CDR3 is TGCAGTGCTAGTGTACGGACAGGGATATCGATCTATGGCTACACCTTC. The gene calls are TRBV20-1 and TRBJ1-2; 8 nucleotides line up with TRBD1. This CDR3 spans 16 amino acids. Trimming cost V 3 bases and J 4 bases; bases outside gene matches: 13. Germline CDR1 reads DFQATT; CDR2 reads SNEGSKA (reference sequence).

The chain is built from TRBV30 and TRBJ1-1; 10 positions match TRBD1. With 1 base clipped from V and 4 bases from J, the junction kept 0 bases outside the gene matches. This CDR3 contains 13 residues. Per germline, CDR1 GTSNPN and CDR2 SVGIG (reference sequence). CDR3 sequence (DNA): TGTGCCTGGAGTGGGACAGGGGGCACTGAAGCTTTCTTT. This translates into CAWSGTGGTEAFF.

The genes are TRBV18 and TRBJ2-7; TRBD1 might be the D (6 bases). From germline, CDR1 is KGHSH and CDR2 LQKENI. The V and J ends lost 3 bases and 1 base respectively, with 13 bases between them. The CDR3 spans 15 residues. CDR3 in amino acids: CASSPLPGHSYEQYF. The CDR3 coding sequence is TGTGCCAGCTCACCCCTGCCGGGACATTCCTACGAGCAGTACTTC.

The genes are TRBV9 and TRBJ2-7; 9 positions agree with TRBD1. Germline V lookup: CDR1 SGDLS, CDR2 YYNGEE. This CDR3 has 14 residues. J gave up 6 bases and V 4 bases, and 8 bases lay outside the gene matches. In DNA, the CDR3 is TGTGCCAGCAGCCAAACCGGGACAGGGACCGAGCAGTACTTC. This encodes CASSQTGTGTEQYF.

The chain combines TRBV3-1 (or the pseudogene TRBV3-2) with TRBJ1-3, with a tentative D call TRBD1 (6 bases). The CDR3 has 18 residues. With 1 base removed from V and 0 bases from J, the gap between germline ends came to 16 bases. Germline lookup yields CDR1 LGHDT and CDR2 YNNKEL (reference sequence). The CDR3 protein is CASSQGAGALDSGNTIYF. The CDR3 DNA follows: TGTGCCAGCAGCCAAGGAGCGGGGGCATTGGACTCTGGAAACACCATATATTTT.

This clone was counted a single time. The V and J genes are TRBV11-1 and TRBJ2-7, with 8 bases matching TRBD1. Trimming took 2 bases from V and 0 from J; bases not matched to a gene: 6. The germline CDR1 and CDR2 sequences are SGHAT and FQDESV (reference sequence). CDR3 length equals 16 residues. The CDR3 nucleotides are TGTGCCAGCAGCTTAAACACGGGACAGGTCTCCTACGAGCAGTACTTC. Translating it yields CASSLNTGQVSYEQYF.

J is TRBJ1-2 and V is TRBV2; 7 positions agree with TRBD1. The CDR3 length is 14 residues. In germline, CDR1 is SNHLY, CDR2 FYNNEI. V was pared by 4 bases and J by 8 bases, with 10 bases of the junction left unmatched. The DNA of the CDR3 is TGTGCCAGCAGTGCGACAGGGTTTTATGGAGGCTACACCTTC. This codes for CASSATGFYGGYTF. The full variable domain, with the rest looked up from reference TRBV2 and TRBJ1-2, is EPEVTQTPSHQVTQMGQEVILRCVPISNHLYFYWYRQILGQKVEFLVSFYNNEISEKSEIFDDQFSVERPDGSNFTLKIRSTKLEDSAMYFCASSATGFYGGYTFGSGTRLTVV.

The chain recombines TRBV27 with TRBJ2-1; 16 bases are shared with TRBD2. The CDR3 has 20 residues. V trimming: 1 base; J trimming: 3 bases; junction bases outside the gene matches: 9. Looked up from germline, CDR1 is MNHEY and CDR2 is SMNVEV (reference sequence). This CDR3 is CASSLFGGTSGRGYYNEQFF. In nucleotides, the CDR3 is TGTGCCAGCAGTTTATTTGGGGGGACTAGCGGGAGGGGTTACTACAATGAGCAGTTCTTC.

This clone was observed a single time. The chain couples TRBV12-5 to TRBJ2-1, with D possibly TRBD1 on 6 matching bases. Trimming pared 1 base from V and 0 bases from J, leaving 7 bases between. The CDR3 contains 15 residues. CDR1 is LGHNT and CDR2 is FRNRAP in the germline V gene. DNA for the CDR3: TGTGCTAGTGGTTTGGGGACAGCCTCCTACAATGAGCAGTTCTTC. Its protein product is CASGLGTASYNEQFF. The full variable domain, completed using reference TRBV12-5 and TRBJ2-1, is DARVTQTPRHKVTEMGQEVTMRCQPILGHNTVFWYRQTMMQGLELLAYFRNRAPLDDSGMPKDRFSAEMPDATLATLKIQPSEPRDSAVYFCASGLGTASYNEQFFGPGTRLTVL.

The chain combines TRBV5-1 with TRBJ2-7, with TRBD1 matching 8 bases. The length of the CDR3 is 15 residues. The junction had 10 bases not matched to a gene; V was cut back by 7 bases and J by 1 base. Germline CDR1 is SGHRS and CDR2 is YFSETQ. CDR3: CASRRQTGESYEQYF. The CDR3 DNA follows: TGCGCCAGCCGACGACAGACAGGGGAGTCCTACGAGCAGTACTTC.

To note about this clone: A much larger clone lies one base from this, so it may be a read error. In DNA, the CDR3 is TGTGCCAGCAGTTTCCGGGGGGGCTATGGCTACACCTTC. This codes for CASSFRGGYGYTF. The rearrangement links TRBV28 to TRBJ1-2, with D possibly TRBD1 on 5 matching bases. This CDR3 region has 13 residues. V was pared by 3 bases and J by 4 bases, with 9 bases between. Looked up from germline, CDR1 is MDHEN and CDR2 is SYDVKM.

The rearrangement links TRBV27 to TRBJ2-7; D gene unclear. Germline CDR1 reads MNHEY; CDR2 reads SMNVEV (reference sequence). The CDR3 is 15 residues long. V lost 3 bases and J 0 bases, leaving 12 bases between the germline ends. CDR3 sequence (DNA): TGTGCCAGCAGTTTCGGTCAGGTGAGCTCCTACGAGCAGTACTTC. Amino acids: CASSFGQVSSYEQYF.

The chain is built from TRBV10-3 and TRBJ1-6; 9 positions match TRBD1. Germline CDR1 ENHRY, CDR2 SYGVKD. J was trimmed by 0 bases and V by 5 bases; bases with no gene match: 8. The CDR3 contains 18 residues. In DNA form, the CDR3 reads TGTGCCATCAGTAGGACCGGGACAGGGAGCTCCTATAATTCACCCCTCCACTTT. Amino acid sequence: CAISRTGTGSSYNSPLHF.

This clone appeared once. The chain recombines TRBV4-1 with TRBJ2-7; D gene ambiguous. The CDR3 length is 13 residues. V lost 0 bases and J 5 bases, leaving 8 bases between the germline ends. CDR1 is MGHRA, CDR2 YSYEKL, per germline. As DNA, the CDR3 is TGCGCCAGCAGCCAAGATCTCCGGGACGAGCAGTACTTC. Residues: CASSQDLRDEQYF.

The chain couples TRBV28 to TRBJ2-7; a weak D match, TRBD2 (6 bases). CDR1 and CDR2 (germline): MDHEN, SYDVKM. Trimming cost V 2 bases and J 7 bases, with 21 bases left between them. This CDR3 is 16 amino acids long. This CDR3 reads CASSLTGHFPAGEQYF. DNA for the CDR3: TGTGCCAGCAGTTTAACAGGTCACTTTCCGGCGGGAGAGCAGTACTTC.

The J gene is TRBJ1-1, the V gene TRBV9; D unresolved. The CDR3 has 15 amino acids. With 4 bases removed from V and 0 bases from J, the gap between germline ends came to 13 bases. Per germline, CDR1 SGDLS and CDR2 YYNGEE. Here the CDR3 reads CASSPAGRMNTEAFF. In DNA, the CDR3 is TGTGCCAGCAGCCCAGCAGGCAGGATGAACACTGAAGCTTTCTTT.

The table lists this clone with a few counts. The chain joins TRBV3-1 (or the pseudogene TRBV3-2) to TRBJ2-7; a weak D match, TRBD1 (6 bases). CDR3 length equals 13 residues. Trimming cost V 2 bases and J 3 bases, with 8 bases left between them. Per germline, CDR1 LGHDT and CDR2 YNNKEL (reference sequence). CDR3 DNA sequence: TGTGCCAGCAGCCAAACGGACAGCTACGAGCAGTACTTC. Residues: CASSQTDSYEQYF.

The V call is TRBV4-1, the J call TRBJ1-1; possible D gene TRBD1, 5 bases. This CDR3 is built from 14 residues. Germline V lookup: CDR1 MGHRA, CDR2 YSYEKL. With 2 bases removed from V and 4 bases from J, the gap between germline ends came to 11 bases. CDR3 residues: CASSQMGGATEAFF. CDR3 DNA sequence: TGCGCCAGCAGCCAAATGGGAGGGGCCACTGAAGCTTTCTTT.

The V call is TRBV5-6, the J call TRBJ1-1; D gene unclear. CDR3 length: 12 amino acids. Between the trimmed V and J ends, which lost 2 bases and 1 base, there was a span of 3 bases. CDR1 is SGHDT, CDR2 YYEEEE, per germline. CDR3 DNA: TGTGCCAGCAGCTTCGGGAACACTGAAGCTTTCTTT. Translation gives CASSFGNTEAFF.

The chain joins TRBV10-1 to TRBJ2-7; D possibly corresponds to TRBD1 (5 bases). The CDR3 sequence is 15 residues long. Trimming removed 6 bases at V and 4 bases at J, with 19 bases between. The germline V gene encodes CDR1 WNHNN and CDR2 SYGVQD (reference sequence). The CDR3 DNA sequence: TGCGCCAGCAGCTTAGGACATAATCCTTATTACGAGCAGTACTTC. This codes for CASSLGHNPYYEQYF.

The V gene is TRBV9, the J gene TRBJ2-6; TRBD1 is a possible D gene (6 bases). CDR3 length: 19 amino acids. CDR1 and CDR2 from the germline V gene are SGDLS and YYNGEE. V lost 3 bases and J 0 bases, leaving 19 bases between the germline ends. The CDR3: CASSDTPGHPHSGANVLTF. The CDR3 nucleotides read TGTGCCAGCAGCGACACCCCGGGACACCCTCACTCTGGGGCCAACGTCCTGACTTTC.